The clone carrying this T cell receptor beta chain was seen only a few times. The antigen remains undetermined. The sequenced template was cDNA made from the entire isolated RNA. Sequencing was performed with immunoSEQ multiplex PCR; in TCRdb, only in-frame clones are kept and a portion is missing. The table has fewer than 400,000 clones, 6.5% to 10% seen once. This entry comes from a study of beta chain features in type 1 diabetes. Notes on the study in general: TCRB CDR3s from Type 1 diabetes patients were moderately but significantly shorter in all four CD4+ subsets. HLA influence on TCRB rearrangement stayed unresolved here.

The source of this sequence is a woman between 18 and 29 years old in good health. Source material: central memory CD4+ T cells from blood.

CDR3 sequence reads: CASSVSGYYGYTF. In nucleotides, the CDR3 is TGTGCCAGCAGTGTTTCTGGGTACTATGGCTACACCTTC. This sequence joins TRBV2 and TRBJ1-2; D is uncertain. This CDR3 has 13 residues. The germline CDR1 and CDR2 sequences are SNHLY and FYNNEI. Trimming left V 4 bases short and J 3 bases short, with 9 bases between.